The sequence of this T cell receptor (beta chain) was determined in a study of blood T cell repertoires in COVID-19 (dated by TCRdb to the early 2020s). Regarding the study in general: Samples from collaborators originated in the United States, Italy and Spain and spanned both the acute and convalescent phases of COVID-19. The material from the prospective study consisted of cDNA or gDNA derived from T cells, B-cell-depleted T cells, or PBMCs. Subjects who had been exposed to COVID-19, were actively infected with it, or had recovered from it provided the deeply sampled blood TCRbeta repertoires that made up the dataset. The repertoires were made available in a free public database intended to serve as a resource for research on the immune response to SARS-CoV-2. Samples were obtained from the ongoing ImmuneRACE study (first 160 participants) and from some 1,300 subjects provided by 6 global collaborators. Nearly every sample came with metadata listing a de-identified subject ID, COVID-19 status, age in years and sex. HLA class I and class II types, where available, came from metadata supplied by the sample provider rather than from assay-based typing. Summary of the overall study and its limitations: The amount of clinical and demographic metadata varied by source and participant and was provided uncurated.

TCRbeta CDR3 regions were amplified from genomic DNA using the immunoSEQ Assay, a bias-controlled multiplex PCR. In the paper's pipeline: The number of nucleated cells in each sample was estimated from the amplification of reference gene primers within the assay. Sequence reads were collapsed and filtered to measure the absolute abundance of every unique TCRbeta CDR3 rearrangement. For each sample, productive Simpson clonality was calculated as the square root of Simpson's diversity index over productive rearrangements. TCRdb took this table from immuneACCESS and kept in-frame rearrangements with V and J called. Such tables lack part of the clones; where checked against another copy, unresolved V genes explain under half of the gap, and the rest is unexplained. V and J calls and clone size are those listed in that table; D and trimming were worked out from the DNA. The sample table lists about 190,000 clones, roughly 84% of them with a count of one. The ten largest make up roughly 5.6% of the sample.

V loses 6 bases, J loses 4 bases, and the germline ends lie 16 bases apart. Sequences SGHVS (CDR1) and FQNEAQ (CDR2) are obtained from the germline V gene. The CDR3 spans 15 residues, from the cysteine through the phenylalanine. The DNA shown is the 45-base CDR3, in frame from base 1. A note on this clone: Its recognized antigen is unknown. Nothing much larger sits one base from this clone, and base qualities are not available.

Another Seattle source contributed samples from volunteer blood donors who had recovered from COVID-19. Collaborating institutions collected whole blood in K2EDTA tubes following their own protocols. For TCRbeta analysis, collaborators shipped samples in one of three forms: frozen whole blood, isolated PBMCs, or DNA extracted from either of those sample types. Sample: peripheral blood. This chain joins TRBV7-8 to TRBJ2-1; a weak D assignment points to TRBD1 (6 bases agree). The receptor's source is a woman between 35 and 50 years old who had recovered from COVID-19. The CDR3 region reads CASSFLLGTYNEQFF. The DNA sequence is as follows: TGTGCCAGCAGTTTCCTCCTAGGGACATACAATGAGCAGTTCTTC.